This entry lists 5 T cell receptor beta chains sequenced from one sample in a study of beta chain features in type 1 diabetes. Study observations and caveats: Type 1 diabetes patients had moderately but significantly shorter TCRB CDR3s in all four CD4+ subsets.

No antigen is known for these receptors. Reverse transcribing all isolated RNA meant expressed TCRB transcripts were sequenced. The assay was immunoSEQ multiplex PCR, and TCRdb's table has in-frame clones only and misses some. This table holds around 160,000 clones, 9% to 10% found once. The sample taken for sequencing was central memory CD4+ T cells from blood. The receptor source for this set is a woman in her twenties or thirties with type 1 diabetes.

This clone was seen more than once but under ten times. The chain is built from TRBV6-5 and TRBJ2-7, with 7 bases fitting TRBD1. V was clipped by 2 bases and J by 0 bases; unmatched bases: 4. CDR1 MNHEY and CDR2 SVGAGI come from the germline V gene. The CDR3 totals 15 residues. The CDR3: CASSYLRDSSYEQYF. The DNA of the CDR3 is TGTGCCAGCAGTTACCTTCGGGACAGCTCCTACGAGCAGTACTTC.

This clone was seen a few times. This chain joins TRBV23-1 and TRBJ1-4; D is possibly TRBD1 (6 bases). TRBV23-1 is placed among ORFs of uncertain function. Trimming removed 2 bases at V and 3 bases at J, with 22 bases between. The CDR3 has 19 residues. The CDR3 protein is CASSQGPGARHRANEKLFF. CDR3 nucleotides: TGCGCCAGCAGTCAAGGGCCAGGGGCGCGCCACCGGGCTAATGAAAAACTGTTTTTT.

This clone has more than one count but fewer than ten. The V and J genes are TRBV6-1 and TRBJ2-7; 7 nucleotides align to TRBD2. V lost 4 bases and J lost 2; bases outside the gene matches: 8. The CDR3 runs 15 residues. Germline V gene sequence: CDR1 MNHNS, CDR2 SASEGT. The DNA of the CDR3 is TGTGCCAGCAGTGTGAGCCTAGCGGACACCTACGAGCAGTACTTC. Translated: CASSVSLADTYEQYF.

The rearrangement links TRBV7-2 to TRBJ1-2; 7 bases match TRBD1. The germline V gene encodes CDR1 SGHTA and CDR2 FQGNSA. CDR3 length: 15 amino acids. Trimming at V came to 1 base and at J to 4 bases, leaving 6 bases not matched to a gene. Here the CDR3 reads CASSLVLGQFYGYTF. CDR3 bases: TGTGCCAGCAGCTTAGTGTTGGGACAGTTCTATGGCTACACCTTC.

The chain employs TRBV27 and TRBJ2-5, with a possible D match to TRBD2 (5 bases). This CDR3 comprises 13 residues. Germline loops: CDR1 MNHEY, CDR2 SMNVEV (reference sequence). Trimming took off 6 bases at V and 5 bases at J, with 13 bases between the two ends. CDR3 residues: CASRDLQRETQYF. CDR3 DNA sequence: TGTGCCAGCAGAGACCTTCAGCGGGAGACCCAGTACTTC.